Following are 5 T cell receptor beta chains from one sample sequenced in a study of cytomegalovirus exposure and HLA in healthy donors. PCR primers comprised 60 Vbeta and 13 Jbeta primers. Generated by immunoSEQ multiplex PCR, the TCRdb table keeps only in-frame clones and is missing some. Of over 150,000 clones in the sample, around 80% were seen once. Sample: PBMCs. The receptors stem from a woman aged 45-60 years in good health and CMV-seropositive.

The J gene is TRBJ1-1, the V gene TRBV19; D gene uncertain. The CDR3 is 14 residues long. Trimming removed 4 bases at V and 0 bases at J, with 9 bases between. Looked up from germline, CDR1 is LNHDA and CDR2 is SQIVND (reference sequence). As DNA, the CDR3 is TGTGCCAGTAGTACTCAGTGGTTGAACACTGAAGCTTTCTTT. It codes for CASSTQWLNTEAFF.

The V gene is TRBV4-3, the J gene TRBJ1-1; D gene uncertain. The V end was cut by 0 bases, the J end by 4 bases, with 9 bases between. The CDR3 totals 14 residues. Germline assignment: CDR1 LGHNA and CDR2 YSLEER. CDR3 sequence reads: CASSQDRLGTEAFF. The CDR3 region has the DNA TGCGCCAGCAGCCAAGACCGTCTCGGCACTGAAGCTTTCTTT.

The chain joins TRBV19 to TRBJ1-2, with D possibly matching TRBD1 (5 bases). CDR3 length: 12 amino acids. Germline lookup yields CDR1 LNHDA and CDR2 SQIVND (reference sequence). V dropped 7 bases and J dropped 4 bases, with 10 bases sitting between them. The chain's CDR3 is CASTDQGYGYTF. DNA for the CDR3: TGTGCCAGTACCGACCAGGGCTATGGCTACACCTTC. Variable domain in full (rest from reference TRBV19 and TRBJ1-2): DGGITQSPKYLFRKEGQNVTLSCEQNLNHDAMYWYRQDPGQGLRLIYYSQIVNDFQKGDIAEGYSVSREKKESFPLTVTSAQKNPTAFYLCASTDQGYGYTFGSGTRLTVV.

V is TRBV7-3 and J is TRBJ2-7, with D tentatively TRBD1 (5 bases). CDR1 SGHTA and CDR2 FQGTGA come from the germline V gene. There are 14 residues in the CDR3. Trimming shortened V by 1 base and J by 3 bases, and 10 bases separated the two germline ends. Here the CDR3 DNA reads TGTGCCAGCAGCTTAAAGGCAGGGAACTACGAGCAGTACTTC. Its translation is CASSLKAGNYEQYF.

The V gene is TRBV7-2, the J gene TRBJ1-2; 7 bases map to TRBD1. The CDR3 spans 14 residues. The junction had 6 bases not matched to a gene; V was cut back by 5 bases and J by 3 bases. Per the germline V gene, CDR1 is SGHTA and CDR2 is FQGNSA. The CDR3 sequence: CASSMTGMDYGYTF. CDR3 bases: TGTGCCAGCAGCATGACAGGGATGGACTATGGCTACACCTTC.